These T cell receptor beta chains were read from a single sample in a study of blood T cell repertoires in COVID-19. Clones were read by immunoSEQ multiplex PCR, and TCRdb kept only the in-frame ones, dropping some. The table shows fewer than 350,000 clones, with roughly 93% occurring only once. Sequencing was performed on PBMCs or T cells enriched from blood (not recorded which). Receptor source: a woman aged 40 to 50 with acute COVID-19. The CDR3 runs from the conserved cysteine through the conserved F or W. Each record gives: clone size, D gene, J gene, V gene, CDR3 protein, CDR3 DNA. D genes are given only for firm matches. Only some rows state a clone size, as once, few, many or a class for expanded clones.

abundance: NA; d_gene: NA; j_gene: TRBJ1-3; v_gene: TRBV19; CDR3aa: CASSPRGNGNTIYF; CDR3nt: TGTGCCAGTAGTCCCAGGGGTAACGGAAACACCATATATTTT
abundance: NA; d_gene: NA; j_gene: TRBJ1-2; v_gene: TRBV12-3/TRBV12-4; CDR3aa: CASSLKAASGYTF; CDR3nt: TGTGCCAGCAGTTTAAAGGCGGCATCTGGCTACACCTTC
abundance: NA; d_gene: NA; j_gene: TRBJ2-5; v_gene: TRBV13; CDR3aa: CASSLRETQYF; CDR3nt: TGTGCCAGCAGCTTACGGGAGACCCAGTACTTC
abundance: NA; d_gene: NA; j_gene: TRBJ1-1; v_gene: TRBV7-2; CDR3aa: CASSFTATGNTEAFF; CDR3nt: TGTGCCAGCAGCTTCACCGCTACAGGGAACACTGAAGCTTTCTTT
abundance: once; d_gene: NA; j_gene: TRBJ2-5; v_gene: TRBV5-1; CDR3aa: CASRLGTTQETQYF; CDR3nt: TGCGCCAGCCGCCTCGGGACAACACAAGAGACCCAGTACTTC
abundance: NA; d_gene: NA; j_gene: TRBJ1-5; v_gene: TRBV5-6; CDR3aa: CASRSRLSPDQPQHF; CDR3nt: TGTGCCAGCCGGTCCAGGCTCAGTCCGGATCAGCCCCAGCATTTT
abundance: NA; d_gene: TRBD2; j_gene: TRBJ2-3; v_gene: TRBV13; CDR3aa: CASSHRTSGGTDTQYF; CDR3nt: TGTGCCAGCAGCCATAGGACTAGCGGGGGCACAGATACGCAGTATTTT
abundance: NA; d_gene: TRBD1; j_gene: TRBJ2-7; v_gene: TRBV12-3/TRBV12-4; CDR3aa: CASRSDRVGEQYF; CDR3nt: TGTGCCAGCAGGTCCGACAGGGTAGGAGAGCAGTACTTC
abundance: NA; d_gene: TRBD1; j_gene: TRBJ1-2; v_gene: TRBV5-1; CDR3aa: CASSSGTGSWGYTF; CDR3nt: TGCGCCAGCAGCTCCGGGACAGGGTCCTGGGGCTACACCTTC
abundance: NA; d_gene: NA; j_gene: TRBJ1-2; v_gene: TRBV2; CDR3aa: CASSEQHGVYGYTF; CDR3nt: TGTGCCAGCAGCGAGCAGCACGGGGTGTATGGCTACACCTTC
abundance: NA; d_gene: NA; j_gene: TRBJ1-4; v_gene: TRBV2; CDR3aa: CASSRQVTGEKLFF; CDR3nt: TGTGCCAGCAGTCGACAGGTCACGGGTGAAAAACTGTTTTTT
abundance: NA; d_gene: NA; j_gene: TRBJ2-7; v_gene: TRBV2; CDR3aa: CASSGGLSYEQYF; CDR3nt: TGTGCCAGCAGTGGGGGGCTCTCCTACGAGCAGTACTTC
abundance: NA; d_gene: NA; j_gene: TRBJ2-5; v_gene: TRBV4-1; CDR3aa: CASSQEVGGSRETQYF; CDR3nt: TGCGCCAGCAGCCAAGAGGTTGGAGGGTCCCGCGAGACCCAGTACTTC
abundance: NA; d_gene: NA; j_gene: TRBJ1-1; v_gene: TRBV5-3; CDR3aa: CARSFPGQRIMNTEAFF; CDR3nt: TGTGCCAGAAGCTTCCCTGGACAGCGCATAATGAACACTGAAGCTTTCTTT
abundance: NA; d_gene: NA; j_gene: TRBJ1-1; v_gene: TRBV28; CDR3aa: CASSLRRGPMNTEAFF; CDR3nt: TGTGCCAGCAGTTTAAGGAGGGGACCCATGAACACTGAAGCTTTCTTT
abundance: NA; d_gene: NA; j_gene: TRBJ1-4; v_gene: TRBV6-5; CDR3aa: CASRLQGSGEKLFF; CDR3nt: TGTGCCAGCAGATTACAGGGATCGGGCGAAAAACTGTTTTTT
abundance: once; d_gene: TRBD1; j_gene: TRBJ1-2; v_gene: TRBV28; CDR3aa: CASSTGGYIYTF; CDR3nt: TGTGCCAGCAGTACAGGGGGATATATCTACACCTTC
abundance: once; d_gene: TRBD1; j_gene: TRBJ1-2; v_gene: TRBV5-1; CDR3aa: CASSLNGQGNGYTF; CDR3nt: TGCGCCAGCAGCCTAAACGGACAGGGGAATGGCTACACCTTC
abundance: NA; d_gene: TRBD1; j_gene: TRBJ1-2; v_gene: TRBV7-9; CDR3aa: CASSDMGQGSYGYTF; CDR3nt: TGTGCCAGCAGCGATATGGGACAGGGGAGCTATGGCTACACCTTC
abundance: NA; d_gene: TRBD1; j_gene: TRBJ1-2; v_gene: TRBV30; CDR3aa: CAWRKTGGNYGYTF; CDR3nt: TGTGCCTGGAGAAAGACAGGGGGTAACTATGGCTACACCTTC
abundance: NA; d_gene: NA; j_gene: TRBJ1-1; v_gene: TRBV19; CDR3aa: CASSDRFTEAFF; CDR3nt: TGTGCCAGTAGTGACAGGTTCACTGAAGCTTTCTTT
abundance: NA; d_gene: TRBD1; j_gene: TRBJ2-7; v_gene: TRBV6-2/TRBV6-3; CDR3aa: CASGLGTGYYEQYF; CDR3nt: TGTGCCAGCGGCCTTGGGACAGGTTACTACGAGCAGTACTTC
abundance: NA; d_gene: NA; j_gene: TRBJ2-3; v_gene: TRBV5-1; CDR3aa: CASRRDIWGKITDTQYF; CDR3nt: TGCGCCAGCAGGAGGGACATTTGGGGAAAAATCACAGATACGCAGTATTTT
abundance: NA; d_gene: NA; j_gene: TRBJ1-1; v_gene: TRBV4-1; CDR3aa: CASSRQLGQENTEAFF; CDR3nt: TGCGCCAGCAGCCGTCAGTTGGGTCAGGAGAACACTGAAGCTTTCTTT
abundance: NA; d_gene: TRBD2; j_gene: TRBJ2-7; v_gene: TRBV27; CDR3aa: CASSLSAGALHEQYF; CDR3nt: TGTGCCAGCAGTTTATCAGCGGGAGCTCTCCACGAGCAGTACTTC
abundance: NA; d_gene: NA; j_gene: TRBJ2-1; v_gene: TRBV2; CDR3aa: CASSPTGNEQFF; CDR3nt: TGTGCCAGCAGTCCTACAGGGAATGAGCAGTTCTTC
abundance: NA; d_gene: TRBD1; j_gene: TRBJ1-2; v_gene: TRBV9; CDR3aa: CASSVGTGGGSYGYTF; CDR3nt: TGTGCCAGCAGCGTTGGGACAGGAGGAGGATCCTATGGCTACACCTTC
abundance: NA; d_gene: TRBD1; j_gene: TRBJ1-1; v_gene: TRBV10-2; CDR3aa: CASFGTADTEAFF; CDR3nt: TGCGCCAGCTTCGGGACAGCGGATACTGAAGCTTTCTTT
abundance: NA; d_gene: TRBD1; j_gene: TRBJ1-2; v_gene: TRBV27; CDR3aa: CASRTQTGEEGYTF; CDR3nt: TGTGCCAGCAGGACTCAAACAGGGGAGGAGGGCTACACCTTC
abundance: NA; d_gene: TRBD1; j_gene: TRBJ2-2; v_gene: TRBV27; CDR3aa: CASSSIQGAGELFF; CDR3nt: TGTGCCAGCAGTTCGATACAGGGGGCTGGGGAGCTGTTTTTT
abundance: NA; d_gene: NA; j_gene: TRBJ1-1; v_gene: TRBV5-1; CDR3aa: CASTKNRVSSTEAFF; CDR3nt: TGCGCCAGCACCAAGAACAGGGTTTCGAGCACTGAAGCTTTCTTT
abundance: NA; d_gene: NA; j_gene: TRBJ1-1; v_gene: TRBV5-5; CDR3aa: CASTTGGTRTNTEAFF; CDR3nt: TGTGCCAGCACCACCGGGGGGACACGGACTAACACTGAAGCTTTCTTT
abundance: NA; d_gene: TRBD2; j_gene: TRBJ2-1; v_gene: TRBV7-9; CDR3aa: CASSPTGTSALGHNEQFF; CDR3nt: TGTGCCAGCAGCCCAACCGGGACTAGCGCTCTCGGGCACAATGAGCAGTTCTTC
abundance: NA; d_gene: TRBD1; j_gene: TRBJ1-5; v_gene: TRBV19; CDR3aa: CASRMGQRNNQPQHF; CDR3nt: TGTGCCAGTAGAATGGGACAGAGGAACAATCAGCCCCAGCATTTT
abundance: NA; d_gene: TRBD1; j_gene: TRBJ1-2; v_gene: TRBV5-1; CDR3aa: CASSVPYGTGGYTF; CDR3nt: TGCGCCAGCAGCGTTCCATACGGGACAGGTGGCTACACCTTC
abundance: once; d_gene: NA; j_gene: TRBJ1-5; v_gene: TRBV24-1; CDR3aa: CATSWGGSNQPQHF; CDR3nt: TGTGCCACCAGTTGGGGAGGGAGCAATCAGCCCCAGCATTTT
abundance: NA; d_gene: NA; j_gene: TRBJ2-3; v_gene: TRBV18; CDR3aa: CASSPPAGQRFTDTQYF; CDR3nt: TGTGCCAGCTCACCACCGGCGGGACAGCGTTTCACAGATACGCAGTATTTT
abundance: NA; d_gene: TRBD2; j_gene: TRBJ2-1; v_gene: TRBV2; CDR3aa: CASNRRLAEGGEQFF; CDR3nt: TGTGCCAGCAACCGGCGACTAGCGGAGGGGGGGGAGCAGTTCTTC
abundance: NA; d_gene: NA; j_gene: TRBJ2-3; v_gene: TRBV4-1; CDR3aa: CASSQDGRGVYSDTQYF; CDR3nt: TGCGCCAGCAGCCAAGATGGCAGGGGTGTTTATTCGGATACGCAGTATTTT
abundance: NA; d_gene: NA; j_gene: TRBJ1-6; v_gene: TRBV2; CDR3aa: CASSGASSYNSPLHF; CDR3nt: TGTGCCAGCTCAGGGGCTAGCTCCTATAATTCACCCCTCCACTTT
abundance: NA; d_gene: TRBD1; j_gene: TRBJ1-2; v_gene: TRBV28; CDR3aa: CASSLRDRLNYGYTF; CDR3nt: TGTGCCAGCAGTTTAAGGGACAGACTAAACTATGGCTACACCTTC
abundance: NA; d_gene: NA; j_gene: TRBJ2-1; v_gene: TRBV18; CDR3aa: CASSRTTGSYNEQFF; CDR3nt: TGTGCCAGCTCACGGACTACGGGCTCCTACAATGAGCAGTTCTTC
abundance: NA; d_gene: TRBD2; j_gene: TRBJ2-1; v_gene: TRBV4-1; CDR3aa: CASSQESLAGGRNEQFF; CDR3nt: TGCGCCAGCAGCCAAGAGAGTCTGGCGGGGGGGCGGAATGAGCAGTTCTTC
abundance: once; d_gene: NA; j_gene: TRBJ1-4; v_gene: TRBV5-1; CDR3aa: CASSLEGGTSANEKLFF; CDR3nt: TGCGCCAGCAGCTTGGAGGGAGGGACTAGCGCTAATGAAAAACTGTTTTTT
abundance: NA; d_gene: NA; j_gene: TRBJ1-6; v_gene: TRBV2; CDR3aa: CASSEARGESPLHF; CDR3nt: TGTGCCAGCAGTGAAGCGCGGGGGGAATCACCCCTCCACTTT
abundance: NA; d_gene: TRBD2; j_gene: TRBJ2-1; v_gene: TRBV10-3; CDR3aa: CAIGTSGGPNNEQFF; CDR3nt: TGTGCCATCGGGACTAGCGGGGGGCCCAACAATGAGCAGTTCTTC
abundance: NA; d_gene: TRBD2; j_gene: TRBJ2-5; v_gene: TRBV7-3; CDR3aa: CAKRVAGGQETQYF; CDR3nt: TGTGCCAAGAGGGTAGCGGGGGGACAAGAGACCCAGTACTTC
abundance: NA; d_gene: NA; j_gene: TRBJ2-1; v_gene: TRBV5-8; CDR3aa: CASSLLPYNEQFF; CDR3nt: TGTGCCAGCAGCTTGCTTCCGTACAATGAGCAGTTCTTC
abundance: NA; d_gene: TRBD1; j_gene: TRBJ2-3; v_gene: TRBV4-2; CDR3aa: CASSIAGTGPDTQYF; CDR3nt: TGTGCCAGCAGCATAGCCGGGACAGGGCCCGATACGCAGTATTTT
abundance: NA; d_gene: NA; j_gene: TRBJ2-3; v_gene: TRBV6-5; CDR3aa: CASSSPTDTQYF; CDR3nt: TGTGCCAGCAGTTCCCCAACAGATACGCAGTATTTT
abundance: NA; d_gene: NA; j_gene: TRBJ2-3; v_gene: TRBV11-1; CDR3aa: CASSLEGLGDTQYF; CDR3nt: TGTGCCAGCAGCTTAGAGGGGCTAGGGGATACGCAGTATTTT
abundance: once; d_gene: NA; j_gene: TRBJ2-4; v_gene: TRBV29-1; CDR3aa: CSVTGRGGNIQYF; CDR3nt: TGCAGCGTCACTGGTAGGGGTGGAAACATTCAGTACTTC
abundance: NA; d_gene: TRBD1; j_gene: TRBJ1-2; v_gene: TRBV28; CDR3aa: CASSQFGQGGPGGYTF; CDR3nt: TGTGCCAGCAGCCAATTCGGACAGGGAGGGCCCGGTGGCTACACCTTC